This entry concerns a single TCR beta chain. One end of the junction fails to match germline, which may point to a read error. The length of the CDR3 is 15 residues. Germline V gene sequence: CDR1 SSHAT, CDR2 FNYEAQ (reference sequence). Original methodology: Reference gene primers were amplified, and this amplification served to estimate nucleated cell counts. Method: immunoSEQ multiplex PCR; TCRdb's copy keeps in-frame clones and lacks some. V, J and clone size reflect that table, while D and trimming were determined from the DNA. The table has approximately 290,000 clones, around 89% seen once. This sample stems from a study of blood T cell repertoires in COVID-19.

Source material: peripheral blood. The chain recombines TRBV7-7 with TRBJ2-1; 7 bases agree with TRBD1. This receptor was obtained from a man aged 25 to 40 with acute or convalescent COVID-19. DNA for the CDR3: TGTGCTAGCAGCTTAAGAGCAGGGGGCTACAATGAGCAGTTCTTC. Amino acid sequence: CASSLRAGGYNEQFF.